This TCR beta chain was recovered during a study of shared clonotypes between healthy human individuals. Germline V CDR1 and CDR2: SNHLY, FYNNEI. This CDR3 region has 14 residues. V shed 6 bases and J shed 4 bases, with 12 bases lying between them. Clones were read by immunoSEQ multiplex PCR, and TCRdb kept only the in-frame ones, dropping some. Among 450,000 to 500,000 clones listed, roughly 85% were seen once. V and J are TRBV2 and TRBJ1-4; D gene ambiguous. The specimen was PBMCs. This TCR came from a woman aged 40 to 50 in good health. Some clones in this sample may be carry-over from other donors' samples. Here the CDR3 reads CASSEGGRNEKLFF. DNA of the CDR3: TGTGCCAGCAGCGAGGGAGGTCGTAATGAAAAACTGTTTTTT.